This T cell receptor beta chain was documented in a study of T cell repertoires in aging, cancer and after chemotherapy. Study-level points and caveats: These repertoire data do not allow conclusions about immunological memory after chemotherapy. Age-matched healthy donors had significantly more diverse, less clonal blood TCR repertoires than untreated cancer patients.

CDR1 and CDR2 (germline): MNHEY, SMNVEV (reference sequence). The CDR3 length is 14 residues. Deletions cut 6 bases from V and 4 bases from J, with 10 bases between. Rearranged V-D-J TRB sequences were amplified with a mixed TRB-A/B primer pool. TCRdb ran MiXCR on the multiplex PCR reads and lists one entry per CDR3 protein. This table holds approximately 6,600 distinct CDR3 sequences, roughly 29% found once. As regards this clonotype: What it binds is not known.

TCR beta rearrangements were amplified from peripheral blood genomic DNA. The source of this sequence is a human donor with a blood cancer. The donor label of this sample is uncertain. The sequenced material came from blood. V is TRBV27 and J is TRBJ1-6, with D unresolved. The CDR3 DNA follows: TGTGCCAGCAGCCCGCTCAAATATAATTCACCCCTCCACTTT. Amino acids: CASSPLKYNSPLHF.